This section outlines one TCR beta chain sequence together with its context. The antigen remains unidentified. These data originate in a study of T cells in Graves' hyperthyroidism and ophthalmopathy. General observations from the study: A model built on 13 V-J features separated ophthalmopathy from stable hyperthyroidism.

Germline CDR1 PRHDT, CDR2 FYEKMQ (reference sequence). This CDR3 contains 15 residues. The ends lost 4 bases at V and 6 bases at J; junction bases unmatched: 11. RNA transcripts provided the source from which TCR beta CDR3 regions were amplified. The HTBI set primed first-round TCR CDR3 RT-PCR. TCRdb fed the multiplex PCR reads into MiXCR, producing one record per CDR3 protein. The top ten clones hold approximately 16% of a sample with 730,000 or so distinct CDR3 sequences, 18% of them seen once. The chain combines TRBV13 with TRBJ2-7; 8 positions agree with TRBD2. The source material was blood. This clonotype originated in a woman aged 45 to 65 with Graves' hyperthyroidism that later progressed to Graves' ophthalmopathy. The CDR3 spells CASSSRAGASFEQYF. The CDR3 coding sequence is TGTGCCAGCAGCTCCCGAGCGGGGGCCTCGTTCGAGCAGTACTTC. The full variable domain, rest sourced from reference TRBV13 and TRBJ2-7, is AAGVIQSPRHLIKEKRETATLKCYPIPRHDTVYWYQQGPGQDPQFLISFYEKMQSDKGSIPDRFSAQQFSDYHSELNMSSLELGDSALYFCASSSRAGASFEQYFGPGTRLTVT.